Presented here are 23 T cell receptor beta chains from one specimen sequenced in a study of OX40 agonist ivuxolimab in advanced cancers. Repertoires were generated with immunoSEQ multiplex PCR, while TCRdb's copy carries only in-frame clones and drops some. The data show 50,000 to 65,000 clones, approximately 88% seen once. Specimen: CD4+ or CD8+ T cells sorted from blood, collected in a trial of the OX40 agonist ivuxolimab. Receptors originate from an adult with an advanced solid tumor such as melanoma, head and neck, liver or kidney cancer.

The rearrangement uses TRBV28 and TRBJ1-2; TRBD1 matches 7 bases. Trimming removed 5 bases from V and 4 bases from J; junction bases left unmatched: 13. The germline CDR1 and CDR2 sequences are MDHEN and SYDVKM. The CDR3 runs 16 residues. CDR3 DNA: TGTGCCAGCAGTATGGGGACAGCTCAATACCTCTATGGCTACACCTTC. Protein product: CASSMGTAQYLYGYTF.

The V gene is TRBV6-1, the J gene TRBJ1-1; TRBD1 might be the D (6 bases). The CDR3 extends over 15 amino acids. With 6 bases removed from V and 1 base from J, the gap between germline ends came to 15 bases. Germline V gives CDR1 MNHNS, CDR2 SASEGT. CDR3 residues: CASRSNRDKNTEAFF. In DNA, the CDR3 is TGTGCCAGCAGATCGAATCGGGACAAGAACACTGAAGCTTTCTTT.

The rearrangement links TRBV14 to TRBJ2-3; D gene unclear. This CDR3 is 12 amino acids long. The V gene's germline CDR1 is SGHDN and CDR2 FVKESK. Trimming stripped 3 bases from V and 6 bases from J, with 7 bases between. CDR3 residues: CASSQGSDTQYF. Written as DNA, the CDR3 is TGTGCCAGCAGCCAGGGCTCGGATACGCAGTATTTT. Based on the CDR3 plus reference TRBV14 and TRBJ2-3, the full variable domain is EAGVTQFPSHSVIEKGQTVTLRCDPISGHDNLYWYRRVMGKEIKFLLHFVKESKQDESGMPNNRFLAERTGGTYSTLKVQPAELEDSGVYFCASSQGSDTQYFGPGTRLTVL.

The chain employs TRBV18 and TRBJ1-1, with D hard to call. Trimming pared 6 bases from V and 1 base from J, leaving 18 bases between. Germline V lookup: CDR1 KGHSH, CDR2 LQKENI. CDR3 length equals 16 residues. CDR3 nucleotides: TGTGCCAGCTCCTCCGCCCCTTTAGGGCAGAACACTGAAGCTTTCTTT. Translating it yields CASSSAPLGQNTEAFF.

This rearrangement joins TRBV18 to TRBJ1-1; D unclear. The CDR3 is made up of 13 amino acids. V lost 5 bases and J 3 bases, leaving 10 bases between the germline ends. CDR1 and CDR2 from the germline V gene are KGHSH and LQKENI. CDR3 sequence reads: CASSFDTDTEAFF. The CDR3 DNA reads TGTGCCAGCTCATTTGACACGGACACTGAAGCTTTCTTT.

This chain uses TRBV6-5 with TRBJ2-1; D not resolved. Trimming shortened V by 5 bases and J by 7 bases, and 6 bases separated the two germline ends. Germline-derived CDR1 and CDR2 are MNHEY and SVGAGI. This CDR3 spans 11 amino acids. Written as DNA, the CDR3 is TGTGCCAGCAGTAAAATGAATGAGCAGTTCTTC. Protein: CASSKMNEQFF.

The J gene is TRBJ2-3, the V gene TRBV7-2; weak D call: TRBD2 (5 bases). Between the trimmed V and J ends, which lost 4 bases and 8 bases, there was a span of 10 bases. Germline V CDR1 and CDR2: SGHTA, FQGNSA. This CDR3 spans 12 amino acids. The chain's CDR3 is CASSSEGTTQYF. The CDR3 DNA reads TGTGCCAGCAGCTCTGAGGGAACTACGCAGTATTTT.

V is TRBV5-8 and J is TRBJ2-3; tentatively, D is TRBD2 (6 bases). The germline V gene has CDR1 SGHTS and CDR2 YDEGEE. With 0 bases removed from V and 0 bases from J, the gap between germline ends came to 17 bases. The CDR3 runs 18 residues. Written as DNA, the CDR3 is TGTGCCAGCAGCTTGGGACTAGGTGTGATTCCTAGCACAGATACGCAGTATTTT. Its translation: CASSLGLGVIPSTDTQYF.

The genes are TRBV19 and TRBJ2-5, with 9 bases matching TRBD1. Germline CDR1 and CDR2: LNHDA and SQIVND (reference sequence). CDR3 length: 13 residues. V lost 4 bases and J lost 4; bases outside the gene matches: 1. The CDR3 DNA reads as TGTGCCAGTAGTACGACAGGGGGAGAGACCCAGTACTTC. Amino acid sequence: CASSTTGGETQYF.

A single count supports this clone. CDR3 nucleotide sequence: TGTGCCAGCCCCCTATCCCCGGGACAGGGAGAAAGCACTGAAGCTTTCTTT. Protein: CASPLSPGQGESTEAFF. The chain uses TRBV5-8 and TRBJ1-1; 9 positions match TRBD1. J was trimmed by 4 bases and V by 7 bases; bases with no gene match: 17. The CDR3 extends over 17 amino acids. CDR1 is SGHTS, CDR2 YDEGEE, per germline.

The sample holds a few counts of this clone. V and J are TRBV10-1 and TRBJ2-5; 7 nucleotides agree with TRBD1. Per the germline V gene, CDR1 is WNHNN and CDR2 is SYGVQD (reference sequence). This CDR3 is 15 amino acids long. After removal of 3 bases from V and 1 base from J, the junction contained 5 bases not matched to a gene. In nucleotides, the CDR3 is TGCGCCAGCAGTGACAGGACAGGCGCCCAAGAGACCCAGTACTTC. Its protein product is CASSDRTGAQETQYF.

The chain has TRBV7-6 and TRBJ2-2, with TRBD2 matching over 9 bases. V was clipped by 5 bases and J by 5 bases; unmatched bases: 6. The CDR3 sequence is 15 residues long. Per the germline V gene, CDR1 is SGHVS and CDR2 is FNYEAQ. In DNA form, the CDR3 reads TGTGCCAGCAGCCCCGCGGGAGGGGGGACCGGGGAGCTGTTTTTT. It encodes CASSPAGGGTGELFF.

The chain carries TRBV7-3 and TRBJ2-2, with TRBD1 matching over 10 bases. CDR3 length equals 16 residues. The V segment lost 8 bases and the J segment 4 bases; nucleotides outside the gene matches: 10. Germline CDR1 SGHTA, CDR2 FQGTGA. The CDR3 sequence is CASSMTGGRGTGELFF. The DNA for the CDR3 is TGTGCCAGCTCAATGACAGGGGGCAGAGGCACCGGGGAGCTGTTTTTT.

The CDR3 spells CASSQHGRGAFF. CDR3 nucleotides: TGTGCCAGCAGCCAACATGGAAGAGGGGCTTTCTTT. V usage is TRBV28 and J usage is TRBJ1-1; D unclear. The germline V gene has CDR1 MDHEN and CDR2 SYDVKM. V was pared by 6 bases and J by 11 bases, with 16 bases between. The CDR3 length is 12 residues.

The rearrangement joins TRBV30 to TRBJ1-2; D possibly corresponds to TRBD1 (6 bases). This CDR3 contains 13 residues. V shed 3 bases and J shed 2 bases, with 10 bases lying between them. Per germline, CDR1 GTSNPN and CDR2 SVGIG (reference sequence). The CDR3, as DNA: TGTGCCTGGAGAAAGGACAGAAACTATGGCTACACCTTC. Its protein product is CAWRKDRNYGYTF. Full variable domain (rest looked up from reference TRBV30 and TRBJ1-2): SQTIHQWPATLVQPVGSPLSLECTVEGTSNPNLYWYRQAAGRGLQLLFYSVGIGQISSEVPQNLSASRPQDRQFILSSKKLLLSDSGFYLCAWRKDRNYGYTFGSGTRLTVV.

This chain joins TRBV4-1 and TRBJ2-7, with 8 bases aligning to TRBD1. Germline V CDR1 and CDR2: MGHRA, YSYEKL. V was clipped by 4 bases and J by 4 bases; unmatched bases: 18. The CDR3 runs to 18 residues. The CDR3 is CASSRRDTQQGDGYEQYF. For the CDR3, the DNA is TGCGCCAGCAGCCGTAGGGATACCCAACAGGGGGATGGGTACGAGCAGTACTTC.

J is TRBJ2-1 and V is TRBV6-5; D gene unclear. Germline V gene sequence: CDR1 MNHEY, CDR2 SVGAGI. CDR3 length: 14 amino acids. V was trimmed by 3 bases and J by 1 base, leaving 7 bases between them. The CDR3: CASSYDLSYNEQFF. The CDR3 DNA reads as TGTGCCAGCAGTTATGACTTATCCTACAATGAGCAGTTCTTC.

This chain connects TRBV30 to TRBJ2-1; no clear D gene. The ends were cut back, 4 bases at V and 3 bases at J, with 16 bases in the middle. The CDR3 runs 15 residues. The V gene's germline CDR1 is GTSNPN and CDR2 SVGIG (reference sequence). The CDR3 loop reads CAWNKMGGFYNEQFF. CDR3 nucleotide sequence: TGTGCCTGGAATAAAATGGGCGGATTCTACAATGAGCAGTTCTTC.

The table lists this clone with a count of one. The V gene is TRBV29-1, the J gene TRBJ1-2, with D tentatively TRBD1 (5 bases). The V end lost 4 bases, the J end lost 8 bases, and 20 bases lay between the germline ends. CDR3 length: 14 amino acids. Germline-derived CDR1 and CDR2 are SQVTM and ANQGSEA. CDR3 region: CSVVAGGGRGGYTF. The CDR3 DNA follows: TGCAGCGTTGTTGCTGGGGGAGGCCGAGGAGGCTACACCTTC.

J is TRBJ1-2 and V is TRBV29-1; unclear D gene. V was pared by 2 bases and J by 0 bases, with 4 bases between. Germline V CDR1 and CDR2: SQVTM, ANQGSEA. CDR3 length: 12 amino acids. The CDR3 loop is CSVETSNYGYTF. The CDR3, as DNA: TGCAGCGTTGAAACATCTAACTATGGCTACACCTTC.

This chain joins TRBV5-1 and TRBJ2-2; D is perhaps TRBD2 (5 bases). Between the trimmed V and J ends, which lost 0 bases and 5 bases, there was a span of 11 bases. From germline, CDR1 is SGHRS and CDR2 YFSETQ. The CDR3 runs to 15 residues. For the CDR3, the DNA is TGCGCCAGCAGCTTGGAAGCGGACGGGACCGGGGAGCTGTTTTTT. Its protein is CASSLEADGTGELFF.

The V call is TRBV15, the J call TRBJ2-3; TRBD1 is a possible D gene (6 bases). Germline V gene sequence: CDR1 LNHNV, CDR2 YYDKDF (reference sequence). V lost 8 bases and J lost 2, with 17 bases in between. The CDR3 loop spans 15 amino acids. The CDR3 sequence: CATERKGDNTDTQYF. The CDR3 nucleotides are TGTGCCACCGAGAGGAAGGGGGATAACACAGATACGCAGTATTTT.

V is TRBV28 and J is TRBJ2-1; 14 positions agree with TRBD2. Germline V gene data show CDR1 as MDHEN and CDR2 as SYDVKM. Trimming cost V 6 bases and J 8 bases; bases outside gene matches: 6. The CDR3 runs to 15 residues. The CDR3 loop reads CASSPGTSGSYEQFF. The CDR3 DNA is TGTGCCAGCAGCCCTGGGACTAGCGGGAGTTATGAGCAGTTCTTC.